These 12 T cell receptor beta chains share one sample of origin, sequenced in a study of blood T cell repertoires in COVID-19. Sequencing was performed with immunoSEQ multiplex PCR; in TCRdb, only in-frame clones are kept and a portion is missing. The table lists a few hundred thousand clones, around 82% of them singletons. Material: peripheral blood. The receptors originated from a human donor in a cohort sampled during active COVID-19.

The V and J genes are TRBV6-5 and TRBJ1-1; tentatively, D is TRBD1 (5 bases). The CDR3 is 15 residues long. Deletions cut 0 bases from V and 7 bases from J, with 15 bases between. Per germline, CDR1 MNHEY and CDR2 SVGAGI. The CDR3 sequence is CASSYSGFDSFEAFF. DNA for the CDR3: TGTGCCAGCAGTTACTCGGGGTTCGACAGCTTTGAAGCTTTCTTT.

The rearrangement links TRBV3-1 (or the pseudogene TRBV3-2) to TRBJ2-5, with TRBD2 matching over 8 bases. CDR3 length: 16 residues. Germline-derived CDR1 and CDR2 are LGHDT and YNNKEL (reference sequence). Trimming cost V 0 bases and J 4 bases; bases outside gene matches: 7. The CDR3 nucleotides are TGTGCCAGCAGCCAAGAGGTCGGGGGGGGCCCAGAGACCCAGTACTTC. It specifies CASSQEVGGGPETQYF.

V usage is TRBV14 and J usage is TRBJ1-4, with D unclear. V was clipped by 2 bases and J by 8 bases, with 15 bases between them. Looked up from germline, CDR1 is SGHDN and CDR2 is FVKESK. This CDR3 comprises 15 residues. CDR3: CASSQRTGGREKLFF. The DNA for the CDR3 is TGTGCCAGCAGCCAACGGACCGGCGGGAGGGAAAAACTGTTTTTT.

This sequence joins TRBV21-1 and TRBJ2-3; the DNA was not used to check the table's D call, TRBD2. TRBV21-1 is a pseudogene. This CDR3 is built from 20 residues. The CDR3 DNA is TGTGCCAGCAGTAATAAGGGAGGGACTCGGAGATCACTTAGCACAGATACGCAGTATTTT. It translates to CASSNKGGTRRSLSTDTQYF.

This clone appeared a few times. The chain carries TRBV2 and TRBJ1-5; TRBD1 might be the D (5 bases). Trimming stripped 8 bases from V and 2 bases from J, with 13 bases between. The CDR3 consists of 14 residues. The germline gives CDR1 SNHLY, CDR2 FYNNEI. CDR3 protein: CASGGGVGNQPQHF. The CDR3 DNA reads TGTGCCAGCGGGGGGGGTGTGGGCAATCAGCCCCAGCATTTT.

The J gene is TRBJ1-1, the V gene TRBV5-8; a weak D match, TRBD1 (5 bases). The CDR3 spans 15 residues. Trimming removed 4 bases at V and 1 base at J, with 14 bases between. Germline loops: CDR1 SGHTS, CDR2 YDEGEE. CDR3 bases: TGTGCCAGCAGCAAGCCGGGGGGATCGAACACTGAAGCTTTCTTT. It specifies CASSKPGGSNTEAFF.

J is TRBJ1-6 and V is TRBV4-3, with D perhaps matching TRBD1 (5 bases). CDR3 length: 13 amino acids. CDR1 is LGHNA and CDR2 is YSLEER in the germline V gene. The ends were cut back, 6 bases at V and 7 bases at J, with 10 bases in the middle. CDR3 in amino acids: CASRGPNNSPLHF. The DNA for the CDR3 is TGCGCCAGCAGGGGGCCGAACAATTCACCCCTCCACTTT.

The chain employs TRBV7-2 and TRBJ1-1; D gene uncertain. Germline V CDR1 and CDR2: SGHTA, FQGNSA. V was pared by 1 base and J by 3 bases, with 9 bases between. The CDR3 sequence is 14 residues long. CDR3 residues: CASSLEERDTEAFF. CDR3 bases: TGTGCCAGCAGCTTAGAGGAGAGGGACACTGAAGCTTTCTTT.

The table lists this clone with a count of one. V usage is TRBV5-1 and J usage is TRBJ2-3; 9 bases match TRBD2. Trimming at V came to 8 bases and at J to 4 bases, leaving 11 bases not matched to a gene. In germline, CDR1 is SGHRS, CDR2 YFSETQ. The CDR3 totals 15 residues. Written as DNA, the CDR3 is TGCGCCAGTTATAGCGGGAGACCGGGGGCAGATACGCAGTATTTT. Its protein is CASYSGRPGADTQYF.

In nucleotides, the CDR3 is TGCGCCAGCAGCCAACGGGTGAACACTGAAGCTTTCTTT. This codes for CASSQRVNTEAFF. The chain links TRBV4-3 to TRBJ1-1; D not certain. Germline V gene lookup returns CDR1 LGHNA and CDR2 YSLEER. CDR3 length equals 13 residues. Trimming stripped 2 bases from V and 0 bases from J, with 4 bases between.

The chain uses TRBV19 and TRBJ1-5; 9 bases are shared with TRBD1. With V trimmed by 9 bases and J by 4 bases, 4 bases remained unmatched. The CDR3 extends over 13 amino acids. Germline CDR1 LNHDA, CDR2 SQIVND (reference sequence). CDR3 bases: TGTGCCAGCCGGGGACAGGGTAATCAGCCCCAGCATTTT. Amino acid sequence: CASRGQGNQPQHF. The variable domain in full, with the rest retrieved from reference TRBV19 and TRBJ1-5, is DGGITQSPKYLFRKEGQNVTLSCEQNLNHDAMYWYRQDPGQGLRLIYYSQIVNDFQKGDIAEGYSVSREKKESFPLTVTSAQKNPTAFYLCASRGQGNQPQHFGDGTRLSIL.

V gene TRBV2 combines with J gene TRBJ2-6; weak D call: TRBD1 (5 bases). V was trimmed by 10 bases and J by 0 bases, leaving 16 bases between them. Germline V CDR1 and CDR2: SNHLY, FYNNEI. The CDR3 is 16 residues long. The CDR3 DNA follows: TGTGCCACAGCAAGGGGCATCAGCTCTGGGGCCAACGTCCTGACTTTC. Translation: CATARGISSGANVLTF. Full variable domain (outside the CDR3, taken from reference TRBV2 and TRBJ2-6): EPEVTQTPSHQVTQMGQEVILRCVPISNHLYFYWYRQILGQKVEFLVSFYNNEISEKSEIFDDQFSVERPDGSNFTLKIRSTKLEDSAMYFCATARGISSGANVLTFGAGSRLTVL.